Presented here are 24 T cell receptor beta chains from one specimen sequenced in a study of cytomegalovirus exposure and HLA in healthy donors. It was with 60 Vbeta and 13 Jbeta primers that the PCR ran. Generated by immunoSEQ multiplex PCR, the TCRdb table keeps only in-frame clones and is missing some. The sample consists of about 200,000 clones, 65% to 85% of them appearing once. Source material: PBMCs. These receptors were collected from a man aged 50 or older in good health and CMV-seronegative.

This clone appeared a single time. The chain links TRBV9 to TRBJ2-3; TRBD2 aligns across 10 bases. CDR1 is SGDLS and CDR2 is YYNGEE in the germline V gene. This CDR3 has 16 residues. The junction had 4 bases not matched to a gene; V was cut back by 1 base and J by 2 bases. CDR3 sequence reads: CASSVKGLASTDTQYF. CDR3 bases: TGTGCCAGCAGCGTAAAGGGACTAGCGTCCACAGATACGCAGTATTTT. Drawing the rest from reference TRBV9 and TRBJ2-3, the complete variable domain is DSGVTQTPKHLITATGQRVTLRCSPRSGDLSVYWYQQSLDQGLQFLIQYYNGEERAKGNILERFSAQQFPDLHSELNLSSLELGDSALYFCASSVKGLASTDTQYFGPGTRLTVL.

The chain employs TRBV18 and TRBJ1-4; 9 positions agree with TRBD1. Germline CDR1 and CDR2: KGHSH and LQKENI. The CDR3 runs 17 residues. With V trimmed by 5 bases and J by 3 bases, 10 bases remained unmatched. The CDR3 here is CASSTGTGRLANEKLFF. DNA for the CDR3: TGTGCCAGCTCAACCGGGACAGGGAGGTTAGCTAATGAAAAACTGTTTTTT.

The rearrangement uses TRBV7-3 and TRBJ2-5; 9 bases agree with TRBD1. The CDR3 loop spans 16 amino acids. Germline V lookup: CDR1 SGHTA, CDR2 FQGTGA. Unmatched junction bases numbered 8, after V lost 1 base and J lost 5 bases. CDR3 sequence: CASSLNQQGAGETQYF. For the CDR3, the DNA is TGTGCCAGCAGCTTAAATCAACAGGGGGCTGGGGAGACCCAGTACTTC.

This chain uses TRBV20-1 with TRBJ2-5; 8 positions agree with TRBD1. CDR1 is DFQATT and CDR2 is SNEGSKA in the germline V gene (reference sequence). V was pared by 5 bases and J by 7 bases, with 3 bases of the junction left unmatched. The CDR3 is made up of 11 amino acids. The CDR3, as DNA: TGCAGTGCTGTACAGGGGGGGACCCAGTACTTC. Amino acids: CSAVQGGTQYF.

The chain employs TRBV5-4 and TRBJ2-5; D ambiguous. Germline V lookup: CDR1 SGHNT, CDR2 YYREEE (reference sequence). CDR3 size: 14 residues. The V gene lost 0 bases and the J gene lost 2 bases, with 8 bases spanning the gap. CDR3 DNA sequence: TGTGCCAGCAGCTTGGGAGCGTCACAAGAGACCCAGTACTTC. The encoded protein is CASSLGASQETQYF.

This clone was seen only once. The CDR3 sequence: CASSFPGGNEQYF. DNA for the CDR3: TGTGCCAGCAGTTTCCCGGGGGGGAACGAGCAGTACTTC. This sequence joins TRBV27 and TRBJ2-5; 8 bases map to TRBD2. The J call is uncertain, as TRBJ2-7 better fits the DNA end. Germline loops: CDR1 MNHEY, CDR2 SMNVEV (reference sequence). The CDR3 has 13 residues.

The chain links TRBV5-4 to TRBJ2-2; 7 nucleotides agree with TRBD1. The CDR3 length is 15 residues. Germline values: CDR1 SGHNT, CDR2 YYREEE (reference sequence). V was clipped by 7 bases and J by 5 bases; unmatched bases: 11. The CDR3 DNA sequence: TGTGCCAGCGGGTACAGGGGCGCAATGACCGGGGAGCTGTTTTTT. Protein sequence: CASGYRGAMTGELFF.

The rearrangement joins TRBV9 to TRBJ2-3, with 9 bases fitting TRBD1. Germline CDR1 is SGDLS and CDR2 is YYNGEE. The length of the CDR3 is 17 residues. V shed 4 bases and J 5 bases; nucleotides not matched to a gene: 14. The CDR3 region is CASSFSAGTGTGDTQYF. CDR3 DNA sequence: TGTGCCAGCAGCTTCAGTGCCGGGACAGGGACAGGAGATACGCAGTATTTT.

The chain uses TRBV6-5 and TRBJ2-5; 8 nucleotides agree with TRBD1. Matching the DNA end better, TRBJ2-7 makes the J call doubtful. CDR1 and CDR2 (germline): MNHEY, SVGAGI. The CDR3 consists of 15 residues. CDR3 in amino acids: CASRDAGGASYEQYF. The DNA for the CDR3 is TGTGCCAGCAGGGATGCAGGGGGCGCCTCCTACGAGCAGTACTTC.

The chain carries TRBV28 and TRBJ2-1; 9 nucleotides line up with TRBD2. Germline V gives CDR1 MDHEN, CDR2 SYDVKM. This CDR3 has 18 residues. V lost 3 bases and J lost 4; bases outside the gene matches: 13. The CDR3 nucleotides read TGTGCCAGCAGTTTTCCCCTCGGGGGCGGGAGGGGGTACAATGAGCAGTTCTTC. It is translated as CASSFPLGGGRGYNEQFF.

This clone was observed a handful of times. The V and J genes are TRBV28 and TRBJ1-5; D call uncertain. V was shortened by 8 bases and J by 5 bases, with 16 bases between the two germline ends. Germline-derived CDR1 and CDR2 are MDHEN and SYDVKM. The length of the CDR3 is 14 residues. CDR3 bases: TGTGCCAGCGGCCGAACACTCCGGGATCAGCCCCAGCATTTT. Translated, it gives CASGRTLRDQPQHF.

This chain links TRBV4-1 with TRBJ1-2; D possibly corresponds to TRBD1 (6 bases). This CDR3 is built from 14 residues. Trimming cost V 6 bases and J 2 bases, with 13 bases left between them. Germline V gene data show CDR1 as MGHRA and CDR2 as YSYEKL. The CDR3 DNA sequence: TGCGCCAGCAGAAACAGGGATCTCAACTATGGCTACACCTTC. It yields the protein CASRNRDLNYGYTF.

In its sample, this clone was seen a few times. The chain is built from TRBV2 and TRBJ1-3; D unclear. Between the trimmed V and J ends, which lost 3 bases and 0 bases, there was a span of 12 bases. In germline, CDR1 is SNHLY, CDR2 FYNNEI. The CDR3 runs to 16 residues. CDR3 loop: CASSDGGPFSGNTIYF. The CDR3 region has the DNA TGTGCCAGCAGTGATGGAGGCCCCTTCTCTGGAAACACCATATATTTT.

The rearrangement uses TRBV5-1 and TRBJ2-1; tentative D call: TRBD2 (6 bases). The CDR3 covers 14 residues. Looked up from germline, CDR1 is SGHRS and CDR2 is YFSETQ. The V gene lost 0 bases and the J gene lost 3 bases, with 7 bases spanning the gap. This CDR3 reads CASSLASDYNEQFF. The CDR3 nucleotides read TGCGCCAGCAGCTTGGCTAGCGACTACAATGAGCAGTTCTTC.

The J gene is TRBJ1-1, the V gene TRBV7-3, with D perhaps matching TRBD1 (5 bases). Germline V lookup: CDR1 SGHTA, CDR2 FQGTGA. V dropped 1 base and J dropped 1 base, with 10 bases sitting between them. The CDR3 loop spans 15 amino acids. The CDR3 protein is CASSLIRTPNTEAFF. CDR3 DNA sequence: TGTGCCAGCAGCTTAATCCGGACACCGAACACTGAAGCTTTCTTT.

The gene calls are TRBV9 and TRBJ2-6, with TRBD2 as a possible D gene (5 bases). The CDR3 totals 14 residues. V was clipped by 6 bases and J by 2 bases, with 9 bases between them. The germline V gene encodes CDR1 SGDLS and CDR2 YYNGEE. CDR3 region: CASTRGAGANVLTF. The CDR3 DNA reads TGTGCCAGCACCCGGGGAGCTGGGGCCAACGTCCTGACTTTC.

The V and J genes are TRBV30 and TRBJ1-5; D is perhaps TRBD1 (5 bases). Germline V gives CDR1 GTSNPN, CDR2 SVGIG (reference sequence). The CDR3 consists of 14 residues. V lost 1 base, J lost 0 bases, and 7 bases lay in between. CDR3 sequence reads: CAWSGGTSNQPQHF. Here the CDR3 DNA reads TGTGCCTGGAGTGGGGGCACTAGCAATCAGCCCCAGCATTTT.

This CDR3 is CASSSPKGYSYNEQFF. CDR3 DNA sequence: TGTGCCAGCAGTTCACCGAAGGGGTATTCCTACAATGAGCAGTTCTTC. The rearrangement uses TRBV27 and TRBJ2-1; possible D gene TRBD1, 5 bases. Trimming shortened V by 4 bases and J by 1 base, and 14 bases separated the two germline ends. This CDR3 has 16 residues. Germline CDR1 MNHEY, CDR2 SMNVEV (reference sequence).

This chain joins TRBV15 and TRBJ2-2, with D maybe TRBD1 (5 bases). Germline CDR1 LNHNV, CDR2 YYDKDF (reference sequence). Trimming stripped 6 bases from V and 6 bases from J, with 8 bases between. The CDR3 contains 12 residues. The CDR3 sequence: CATRGRPGELFF. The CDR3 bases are TGTGCCACCAGGGGGCGCCCCGGGGAGCTGTTTTTT.

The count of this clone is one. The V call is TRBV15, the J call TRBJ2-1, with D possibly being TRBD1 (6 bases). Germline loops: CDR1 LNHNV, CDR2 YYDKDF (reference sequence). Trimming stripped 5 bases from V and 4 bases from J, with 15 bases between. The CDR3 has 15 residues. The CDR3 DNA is TGTGCCACCAGCTGGCAGGACAGCGGTTACAATGAGCAGTTCTTC. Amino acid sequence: CATSWQDSGYNEQFF.

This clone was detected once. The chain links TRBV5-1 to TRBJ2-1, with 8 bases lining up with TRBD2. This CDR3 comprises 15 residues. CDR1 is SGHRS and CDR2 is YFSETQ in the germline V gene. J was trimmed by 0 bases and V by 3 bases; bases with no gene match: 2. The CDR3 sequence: CASSYSGSSYNEQFF. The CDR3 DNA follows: TGCGCCAGCAGCTACAGCGGGAGCTCCTACAATGAGCAGTTCTTC. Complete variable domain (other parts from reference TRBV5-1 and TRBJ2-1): KAGVTQTPRYLIKTRGQQVTLSCSPISGHRSVSWYQQTPGQGLQFLFEYFSETQRNKGNFPGRFSGRQFSNSRSEMNVSTLELGDSALYLCASSYSGSSYNEQFFGPGTRLTVL.

The CDR3 DNA sequence: TGTGCCATCAGTGCTGGACAGGGACGCAATCAGCCCCAGCATTTT. Translated, it gives CAISAGQGRNQPQHF. V and J are TRBV10-3 and TRBJ1-5; 8 bases agree with TRBD1. CDR1 and CDR2 from the germline V gene are ENHRY and SYGVKD. The ends lost 4 bases at V and 2 bases at J; junction bases unmatched: 4. The CDR3 has 15 residues.

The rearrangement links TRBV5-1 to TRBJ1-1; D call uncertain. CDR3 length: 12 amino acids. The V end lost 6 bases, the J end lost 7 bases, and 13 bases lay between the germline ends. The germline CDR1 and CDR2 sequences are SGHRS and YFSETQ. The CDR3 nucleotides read TGCGCCAGCAAAGGAAGCGGCTATGAAGCTTTCTTT. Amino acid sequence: CASKGSGYEAFF.

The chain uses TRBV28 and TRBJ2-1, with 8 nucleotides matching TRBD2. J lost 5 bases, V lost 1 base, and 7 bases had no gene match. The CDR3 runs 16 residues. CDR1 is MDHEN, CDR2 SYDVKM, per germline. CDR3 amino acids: CASSLSGGRPNNEQFF. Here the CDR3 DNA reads TGTGCCAGCAGTTTATCCGGCGGGAGGCCCAACAATGAGCAGTTCTTC.